This TCR beta chain was sequenced for a study of cytomegalovirus exposure and HLA in healthy donors. The germline CDR1 and CDR2 sequences are MGHDK and SYGVNS. V was pared by 1 base and J by 4 bases, with 10 bases between. CDR3 length: 14 amino acids. Clones were read by immunoSEQ multiplex PCR, and TCRdb kept only the in-frame ones, dropping some. The sample holds some 100,000 clones, about 88% seen once. A remark on this clone: Its antigen remains unknown.

Study outcomes and limitations: TCR sequences were mostly rare, though some public TCRs occurred in many donors. Altogether, 160 or so TCR beta chains were recorded as cytomegalovirus-associated. With high specificity and sensitivity, the classifier reportedly diagnosed cytomegalovirus status.

The sample was PBMCs. The sequence was obtained from a man younger than 30 in good health and CMV-seropositive. This rearrangement joins TRBV25-1 to TRBJ1-1; D is perhaps TRBD1 (5 bases). The CDR3 is CASSELGRATEAFF. In DNA form, the CDR3 reads TGTGCCAGCAGTGAATTGGGCAGGGCCACTGAAGCTTTCTTT.